This section outlines one TCR beta chain sequence together with its context. Its target is not known. TCRdb reprocessed the 5' RACE reads with MiXCR, giving one entry per CDR3 protein. The table shows 30,000 to 45,000 distinct CDR3 sequences, with roughly 13% occurring only once. The sample comes from a study of CD8 T cells in ankylosing spondylitis. Broader study findings: Reported data indicate significant enrichment of disease-linked clones within matched ankylosing spondylitis synovial fluid. Some of the motif variants had earlier been found in reactive arthritis patients' fluid and blood.

The CDR3 totals 18 residues. Germline assignment: CDR1 SGHAT and CDR2 FQDESV (reference sequence). V lost 5 bases and J lost 0; bases outside the gene matches: 12. Sequences were obtained from synovial fluid, either unsorted or a sorted T cell fraction (not recorded which). The TCR was taken from a male donor with ankylosing spondylitis. This sequence joins TRBV11-1 and TRBJ2-3; 9 bases align to TRBD2. The CDR3 is CASSPPRLAGISTDTQYF. The CDR3 region has the DNA TGTGCCAGCAGCCCGCCGCGGCTAGCGGGGATTAGCACAGATACGCAGTATTTT.